This T cell receptor (beta chain) derives from a study of tumor-infiltrating lymphocytes in localized non-small cell lung cancer. Some clones are missing from TCRdb's copy, which holds only in-frame ones; the method was immunoSEQ multiplex PCR. The sample lists 16,000 or so clones, roughly three quarters occurring once. Germline values: CDR1 LGHNA, CDR2 YNFKEQ. The CDR3 is made up of 14 amino acids. V shed 2 bases, J shed 9 bases, and the junction held 8 bases outside the gene matches. With respect to this clone: Antigen specificity is unknown.

Findings and limits, study-wide: IM1 and IM2 tumors showed no difference in T-cell fraction.

The sequencing input was lung tumor tissue. The sequence came from a human donor with non-small cell lung cancer. This sequence joins TRBV4-2 and TRBJ2-7, with 9 bases identical to TRBD2. The CDR3 loop is CASSQTPLSGGQYF. As DNA, the CDR3 is TGTGCCAGCAGCCAAACTCCCCTTAGCGGGGGGCAGTACTTC.